This entry lists 11 T cell receptor beta chains sequenced from one sample in a study of cytomegalovirus exposure and HLA in healthy donors. Repertoires were generated with immunoSEQ multiplex PCR, while TCRdb's copy carries only in-frame clones and drops some. The sample carries some 170,000 clones, approximately 86% recorded once. Sequencing was performed on PBMCs. These TCRs come from a man aged 30 to 39 in good health and CMV-seropositive.

This chain connects TRBV6-1 to TRBJ1-2; 9 bases align to TRBD1. V shed 0 bases, J shed 10 bases, and the junction held 12 bases outside the gene matches. The germline gives CDR1 MNHNS, CDR2 SASEGT. The CDR3 extends over 16 amino acids. This CDR3 is CASSEAQPGQGRVYTF. The CDR3 DNA is TGTGCCAGCAGTGAAGCGCAACCGGGACAGGGACGTGTCTACACCTTC.

The chain is built from TRBV5-3 and TRBJ1-1; the D is unclear. TRBV5-3 carries the ORF label, with uncertain function. The CDR3 contains 13 residues. The V and J ends lost 4 bases and 6 bases respectively, with 13 bases between them. The CDR3 region is CARSTDLRAEAFF. The DNA of the CDR3 is TGTGCCAGAAGCACCGACCTACGGGCTGAAGCTTTCTTT.

The chain is built from TRBV12-5 and TRBJ2-2; a weak D match, TRBD2 (6 bases). This CDR3 contains 14 residues. Germline V gives CDR1 LGHNT, CDR2 FRNRAP. Trimming removed 0 bases at V and 7 bases at J, with 9 bases between. The CDR3 here is CASGLVQGGGELFF. CDR3 DNA sequence: TGTGCTAGTGGTTTGGTGCAGGGAGGCGGGGAGCTGTTTTTT.

The chain is built from TRBV30 and TRBJ2-1; D is possibly TRBD2 (6 bases). The CDR3 covers 21 residues. Germline loops: CDR1 GTSNPN, CDR2 SVGIG (reference sequence). Deletions cut 5 bases from V and 4 bases from J, with 36 bases between. The CDR3 DNA reads as TGTGCCTGGTATCATTCCTTGAAAATGTGGGAGGCCCCGAGTTCTTACAATGAGCAGTTCTTC. Residues: CAWYHSLKMWEAPSSYNEQFF.

The genes are TRBV9 and TRBJ2-7, with D hard to call. V lost 2 bases, J lost 0 bases, and 9 bases lay in between. This CDR3 has 14 residues. In germline, CDR1 is SGDLS, CDR2 YYNGEE. CDR3: CASSVGVSSYEQYF. In nucleotides, the CDR3 is TGTGCCAGCAGCGTTGGTGTAAGCTCCTACGAGCAGTACTTC.

This chain links TRBV4-3 with TRBJ2-5; the D call may be TRBD1 or TRBD2 (6 bases each). The CDR3 sequence is 15 residues long. Germline V gives CDR1 LGHNA, CDR2 YSLEER. Trimming took off 4 bases at V and 2 bases at J, with 14 bases between the two ends. CDR3 nucleotide sequence: TGCGCCAGCAGCCCCCAAGGGGGGCAACAAGAGACCCAGTACTTC. Protein: CASSPQGGQQETQYF.

The V and J genes are TRBV4-3 and TRBJ2-7; D is possibly TRBD1 (5 bases). Germline CDR1 and CDR2: LGHNA and YSLEER. The CDR3 sequence is 15 residues long. Trimming shortened V by 0 bases and J by 5 bases, and 14 bases separated the two germline ends. The CDR3: CASSQESGFGHEQYF. Written as DNA, the CDR3 is TGCGCCAGCAGCCAAGAATCAGGGTTCGGACACGAGCAGTACTTC.

The V and J genes are TRBV27 and TRBJ2-5; D assignment may be TRBD1 or TRBD2 (5 bases each). This CDR3 region has 14 residues. V lost 2 bases and J 5 bases, leaving 12 bases between the germline ends. Germline V gene data show CDR1 as MNHEY and CDR2 as SMNVEV (reference sequence). In nucleotides, the CDR3 is TGTGCCAGCAGTTTAGGGGGAGTTTTCGAGACCCAGTACTTC. Protein: CASSLGGVFETQYF.

V usage is TRBV10-3 and J usage is TRBJ1-2; D is possibly TRBD1 (6 bases). The CDR3 covers 12 residues. CDR1 is ENHRY, CDR2 SYGVKD, per germline. Trimming left V 3 bases short and J 8 bases short, with 10 bases between. CDR3 in DNA: TGTGCCATCAGTGATCTCGGGGGCGGCTACACCTTC. Translating it yields CAISDLGGGYTF.

The V gene is TRBV9, the J gene TRBJ2-7; D perhaps matches TRBD2 (7 bases). CDR1 is SGDLS, CDR2 YYNGEE, per germline. The ends were cut back, 4 bases at V and 2 bases at J, with 22 bases in the middle. The CDR3 has 17 residues. The CDR3 DNA follows: TGTGCCAGCAGCCTCAAGGGGGGGACTATAACGCCCTACGAGCAGTACTTC. As protein: CASSLKGGTITPYEQYF.

The rearrangement uses TRBV7-2 and TRBJ2-7; 9 bases are shared with TRBD2. The germline CDR1 and CDR2 sequences are SGHTA and FQGNSA. Trimming removed 5 bases from V and 1 base from J; junction bases left unmatched: 6. This CDR3 has 15 residues. CDR3 sequence reads: CASSPSTSGSYEQYF. For the CDR3, the DNA is TGTGCCAGCAGCCCATCGACTAGCGGATCCTACGAGCAGTACTTC.